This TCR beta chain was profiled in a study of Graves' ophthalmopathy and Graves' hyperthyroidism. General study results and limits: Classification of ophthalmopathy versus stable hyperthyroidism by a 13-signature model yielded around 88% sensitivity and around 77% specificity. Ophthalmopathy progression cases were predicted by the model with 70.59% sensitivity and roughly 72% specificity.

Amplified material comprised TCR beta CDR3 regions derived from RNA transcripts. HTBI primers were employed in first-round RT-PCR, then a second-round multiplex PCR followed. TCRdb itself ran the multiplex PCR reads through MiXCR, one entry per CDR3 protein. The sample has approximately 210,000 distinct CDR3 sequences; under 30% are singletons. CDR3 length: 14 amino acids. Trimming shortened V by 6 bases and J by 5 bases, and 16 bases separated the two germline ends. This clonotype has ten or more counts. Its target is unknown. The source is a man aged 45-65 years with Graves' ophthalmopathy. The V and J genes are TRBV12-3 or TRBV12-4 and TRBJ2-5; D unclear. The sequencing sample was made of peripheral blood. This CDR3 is CASSHLGRIETQYF. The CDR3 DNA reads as TGTGCCAGCAGCCACTTGGGTAGGATTGAGACCCAGTACTTC.